These T cell receptor beta chains were read from a single sample in a study of blood T cell repertoires in COVID-19. The table came from immunoSEQ multiplex PCR; TCRdb's copy has only in-frame clones and leaves some out. This table holds some 300,000 clones, around 88% found once. The sequencing sample was made of peripheral blood. The receptor source for this set is a woman between 25 and 40 years old who had recovered from COVID-19. Each CDR3 is given with its conserved first and last residue. The D gene is left open where the match is weak. The size entry is marked missing in some rows and otherwise reads once, few, many or a size class.

TRBD2 TRBJ2-7 - 19 TRBV14 CASSQALLGGSKVAYEQYF TGTGCCAGCAGCCAAGCCCTACTGGGAGGGAGCAAAGTAGCCTACGAGCAGTACTTC
TRBD1 TRBJ2-7 - 16 TRBV5-1 CASSPMPGQESYEQYF TGCGCCAGCAGCCCAATGCCGGGACAGGAGTCCTACGAGCAGTACTTC
- TRBJ1-1 - 14 TRBV28 CASISSRMNTEAFF TGTGCCAGCATATCTAGCAGGATGAACACTGAAGCTTTCTTT
- TRBJ1-1 - 14 TRBV15 CATSRGEANTEAFF TGTGCCACCAGCAGAGGAGAAGCGAACACTGAAGCTTTCTTT
- TRBJ2-5 - 13 TRBV5-1 CASSLAGGETQYF TGCGCCAGCAGCTTGGCCGGGGGAGAGACCCAGTACTTC
TRBD1 TRBJ2-3 - 18 TRBV19 CASSMRTGGRPVGDTQYF TGTGCCAGTAGTATGCGGACAGGGGGCCGCCCCGTGGGAGATACGCAGTATTTT
TRBD1 TRBJ1-4 - 15 TRBV24-1 CATSSSGQGQEKLFF TGTGCCACCAGCAGCTCGGGACAGGGTCAAGAAAAACTGTTTTTT
TRBD2 TRBJ2-4 - 16 TRBV9 CASSVSGGVTKNIQYF TGTGCCAGCAGCGTTAGCGGGGGGGTGACCAAAAACATTCAGTACTTC
- TRBJ2-3 - 14 TRBV7-3 CASSLSPGTHTQYF TGTGCCAGCAGCTTGTCACCGGGAACCCATACGCAGTATTTT
- TRBJ2-2 - 15 TRBV7-3 CASSLNRGNTGELFF TGTGCCAGCAGCTTAAATCGAGGGAACACCGGGGAGCTGTTTTTT
- TRBJ2-5 - 15 TRBV6-1 CASRAAQGIPETQYF TGTGCCAGCAGGGCTGCGCAGGGTATCCCAGAGACCCAGTACTTC
TRBD1 TRBJ2-7 - 14 TRBV29-1 CSVGPGQGAYEQYF TGCAGCGTTGGGCCGGGACAGGGGGCCTACGAGCAGTACTTC
- TRBJ1-2 once 12 TRBV6-6 CASSSVNYGYTF TGTGCCAGCTCGTCGGTTAACTATGGCTACACCTTC
TRBD1 TRBJ2-1 - 15 TRBV11-1 CASSLLDRVYNEQFF TGTGCCAGCAGCTTATTGGACAGGGTCTACAATGAGCAGTTCTTC
- TRBJ2-5 once 14 TRBV5-1 CASSRGSSQETQYF TGCGCCAGCAGCCGTGGCAGTTCCCAAGAGACCCAGTACTTC
- TRBJ2-7 - 13 TRBV27 CASTGHLSYEQYF TGTGCCAGTACAGGCCACCTCTCCTACGAGCAGTACTTC
- TRBJ2-3 - 14 TRBV5-1 CASSLERQLDTQYF TGCGCCAGCAGCTTGGAGAGGCAATTAGATACGCAGTATTTT
- TRBJ1-2 - 11 TRBV20-1 CSARDVSLDTF TGCAGTGCTAGAGACGTGAGCCTGGACACCTTC
TRBD2 TRBJ2-7 once 15 TRBV27 CATSRAGLAGYEQYF TGTGCCACCTCCAGGGCGGGGCTAGCGGGTTACGAGCAGTACTTC
TRBD2 TRBJ2-3 - 17 TRBV5-1 CASSHGTSGVSTDTQYF TGCGCCAGCAGCCACGGGACTAGCGGGGTCAGCACAGATACGCAGTATTTT
TRBD1 TRBJ2-7 - 16 TRBV19 CASSIETTGGTYEQYF TGTGCCAGTAGTATCGAAACGACAGGGGGGACCTACGAGCAGTACTTC
- TRBJ2-3 - 14 TRBV6-5 CASSYSPGSDTQYF TGTGCCAGCAGTTACTCACCGGGGTCAGATACGCAGTATTTT
TRBD2 TRBJ2-3 once 15 TRBV24-1 CATSVSGGGTDTQYF TGTGCCACCAGTGTCAGCGGGGGAGGCACAGATACGCAGTATTTT
TRBD1 TRBJ2-2 - 14 TRBV7-8 CASSLQGLPGELFF TGTGCCAGCAGCCTACAGGGGTTGCCCGGGGAGCTGTTTTTT
TRBD2 TRBJ2-1 few 14 TRBV7-9 CASSSTSGVNEQFF TGTGCCAGCAGCTCGACTAGCGGGGTCAATGAGCAGTTCTTC
- TRBJ2-3 - 14 TRBV9 CASSVVKEGDTQYF TGTGCCAGCAGCGTAGTCAAGGAGGGAGATACGCAGTATTTT
TRBD1 TRBJ1-1 - 13 TRBV14 CASSQERTGIAFF TGTGCCAGCAGCCAGGAGCGGACAGGGATTGCTTTCTTT
TRBD2 TRBJ2-2 - 16 TRBV4-2 CASSRWAGGDTGELFF TGTGCCAGCAGCCGGTGGGCGGGGGGAGATACCGGGGAGCTGTTTTTT
- TRBJ2-3 - 14 TRBV7-2 CASSPTSNADTQYF TGTGCCAGCAGCCCGACTAGTAACGCAGATACGCAGTATTTT
- TRBJ2-2 - 13 TRBV3-1/TRBV3-2 CASRLTFTGELFF TGTGCCAGCAGGCTCACTTTCACCGGGGAGCTGTTTTTT
- TRBJ1-2 - 17 TRBV11-3 CASSLGFGGGRNYGYTF TGTGCCAGCAGCTTAGGTTTCGGAGGAGGACGTAACTATGGCTACACCTTC
TRBD1 TRBJ1-1 - 13 TRBV7-2 CASRADRDTEAFF TGTGCCAGCAGAGCCGACAGGGACACTGAAGCTTTCTTT
- TRBJ2-5 - 13 TRBV27 CASSFTVQETQYF TGTGCCAGCAGTTTTACAGTACAAGAGACCCAGTACTTC
- TRBJ1-2 few 21 TRBV21-1 CASSNSVLEAGTAGRGYGYTF TGTGCCAGCAGCAATAGTGTACTAGAAGCCGGGACAGCCGGAAGGGGCTATGGCTACACCTTC
- TRBJ1-6 - 13 TRBV7-6 CASSIDRNSPLHF TGTGCCAGCAGCATAGACAGGAATTCACCCCTCCACTTT
TRBD1 TRBJ2-7 - 16 TRBV28 CASSLLRTGLGREQYF TGTGCCAGCAGTTTACTCAGGACAGGGTTGGGGAGGGAGCAGTACTTC
TRBD1 TRBJ2-6 - 17 TRBV27 CASKPGQGVPGANVLTF TGTGCCAGCAAGCCGGGACAGGGGGTTCCTGGGGCCAACGTCCTGACTTTC
TRBD1 TRBJ1-6 - 16 TRBV27 CASSFGRDRDYSPLHF TGTGCCAGCAGTTTTGGGCGGGACAGGGACTATTCACCCCTCCACTTT
TRBD1 TRBJ2-7 once 14 TRBV4-3 CASSQHGQGYEQYF TGCGCCAGCAGCCAACACGGACAGGGCTACGAGCAGTACTTC
- TRBJ1-2 few 13 TRBV6-5 CASENSGVYGYTF TGTGCCAGCGAGAACTCCGGGGTCTATGGCTACACCTTC
TRBD2 TRBJ2-3 - 16 TRBV13 CASSLSGGASTDTQYF TGTGCCAGCAGCTTGAGCGGGGGGGCAAGCACAGATACGCAGTATTTT
- TRBJ1-5 - 14 TRBV6-5 CASSYSSSNQPQHF TGTGCCAGCAGTTACTCGAGCAGCAATCAGCCCCAGCATTTT
TRBD1 TRBJ2-3 - 17 TRBV24-1 CATSDPQGASPVDTQYF TGTGCCACCAGTGATCCTCAGGGGGCGAGCCCCGTAGATACGCAGTATTTT
- TRBJ1-3 - 15 TRBV18 CASSAGSHSGNTIYF TGTGCCAGCTCAGCAGGGTCGCACTCTGGAAACACCATATATTTT
- TRBJ2-1 few 14 TRBV25-1 CASSDVGQSNEQFF TGTGCCAGCAGTGACGTCGGACAGAGCAATGAGCAGTTCTTC